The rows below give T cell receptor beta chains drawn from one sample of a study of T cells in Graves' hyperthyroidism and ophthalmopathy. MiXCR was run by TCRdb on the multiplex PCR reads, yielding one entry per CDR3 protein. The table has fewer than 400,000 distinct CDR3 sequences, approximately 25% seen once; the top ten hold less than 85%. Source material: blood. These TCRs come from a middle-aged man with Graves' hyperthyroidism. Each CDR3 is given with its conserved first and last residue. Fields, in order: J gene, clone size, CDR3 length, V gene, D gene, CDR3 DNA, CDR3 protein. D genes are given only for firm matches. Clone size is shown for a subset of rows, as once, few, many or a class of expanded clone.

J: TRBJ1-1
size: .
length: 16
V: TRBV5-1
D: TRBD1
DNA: TGCGCCAGCAGCGGGGACAGGGCCGCGTCTGGGACTGAAGCTTTCTTT
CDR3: CASSGDRAASGTEAFF

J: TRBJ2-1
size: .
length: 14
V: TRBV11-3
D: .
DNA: TGTGCCAGCAGCCAGGCTGGCGGTTACAATGAGCAGTTCTTC
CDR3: CASSQAGGYNEQFF

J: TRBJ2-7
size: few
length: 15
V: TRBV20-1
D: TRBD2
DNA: TGCAGTGCTAGATTCGGGGAGGGTCCCATCTACGAGCAGTACTTC
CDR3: CSARFGEGPIYEQYF

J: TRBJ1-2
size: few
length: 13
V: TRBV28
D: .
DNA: TGTGCCACCGGCGGGCTATTCAACTATGGCTACACCTTC
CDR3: CATGGLFNYGYTF

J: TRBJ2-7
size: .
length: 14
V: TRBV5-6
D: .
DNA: TGTGCCAGCAGCTTCCCAGCCCAAGACTACGAGCAGTACTTC
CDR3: CASSFPAQDYEQYF

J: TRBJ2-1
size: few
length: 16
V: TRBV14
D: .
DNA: TGTGCCAGCAGCCAACCCGGAGGCCGCTCCTACAATGAGCAGTTCTTC
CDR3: CASSQPGGRSYNEQFF

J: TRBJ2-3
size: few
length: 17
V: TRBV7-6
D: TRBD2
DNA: TGTGCCAGTAGTCCTTCGTTATTAGCGGGGATCACAGATACGCAGTATTTT
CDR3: CASSPSLLAGITDTQYF

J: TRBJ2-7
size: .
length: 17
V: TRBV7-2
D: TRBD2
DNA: TGTGCCAGCAGCTTAGGGTTAGCGGGAGGCCCTAAGGGCGAGCAGTACTTC
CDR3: CASSLGLAGGPKGEQYF

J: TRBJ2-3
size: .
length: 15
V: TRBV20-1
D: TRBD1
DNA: TGCAGTGCCGGGGAAACAGGGGCGGGCACAGATACGCAGTATTTT
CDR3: CSAGETGAGTDTQYF

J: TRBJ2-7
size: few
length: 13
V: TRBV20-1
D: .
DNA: TGCAGTGCTAGGGGTTTTCTCCTACGAGAGCAGTACTTC
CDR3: CSARGFLLREQYF

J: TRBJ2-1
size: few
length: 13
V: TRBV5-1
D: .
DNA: TGCGCCAGCAGTTCGGAGAGACGCAATGAGCAGTTCTTC
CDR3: CASSSERRNEQFF

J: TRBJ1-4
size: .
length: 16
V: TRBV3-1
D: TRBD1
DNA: TGCGCCAGCAGCCAAATTTCAGGGGGAACTAATGAAAAACTGTTTTTT
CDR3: CASSQISGGTNEKLFF

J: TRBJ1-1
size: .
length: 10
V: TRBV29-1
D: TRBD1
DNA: TGCAGCGTCCGGGACAGTGAAGCTTTCTTT
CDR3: CSVRDSEAFF

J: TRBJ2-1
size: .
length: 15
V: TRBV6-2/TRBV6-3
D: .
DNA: TGTGCCAGCAGTTCACCAGCGGACCGGGCCCATGAGCAGTTCTTC
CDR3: CASSSPADRAHEQFF

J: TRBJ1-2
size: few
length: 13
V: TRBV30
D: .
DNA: TGTGCCTGGTTTGGCGACACAGACTATGGCTACACCTTC
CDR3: CAWFGDTDYGYTF

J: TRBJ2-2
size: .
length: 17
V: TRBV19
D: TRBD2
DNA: TGTGCCAGTAGTATAGACCCTCGGGGCGGGAGTACCGGGGAGCTGTTTTTT
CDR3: CASSIDPRGGSTGELFF

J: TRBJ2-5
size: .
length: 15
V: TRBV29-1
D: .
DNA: TGCAGCGCTGACACTTCCCATGGGACTGGAGAGACCCAGTACTTC
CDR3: CSADTSHGTGETQYF

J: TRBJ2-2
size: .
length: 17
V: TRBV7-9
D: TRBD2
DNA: TGTGCCAGCAGCTTACACGGTAGCGGGAGATACACCGGGGAGCTGTTTTTT
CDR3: CASSLHGSGRYTGELFF

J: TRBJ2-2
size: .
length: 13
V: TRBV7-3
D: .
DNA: TGTGCCAGCAGAAATAGGGAGACCGGGGAGCTGTTTTTT
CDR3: CASRNRETGELFF

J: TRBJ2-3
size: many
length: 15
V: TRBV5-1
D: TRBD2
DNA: TGCGCCAGCAGCCCCCGGCTAGCGGGGCCGGATACGCAGTATTTT
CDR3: CASSPRLAGPDTQYF

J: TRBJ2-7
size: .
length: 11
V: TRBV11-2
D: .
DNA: TGTGCCATCGAGAGCTCCTACGAGCAGTACTTC
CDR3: CAIESSYEQYF

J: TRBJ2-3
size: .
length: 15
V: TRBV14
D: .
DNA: TGTGCCAGCAGCCAAGATTGGACTTACACAGATACGCAGTATTTT
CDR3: CASSQDWTYTDTQYF

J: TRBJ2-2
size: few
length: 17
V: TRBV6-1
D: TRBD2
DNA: TGTGCCAGCAGTTGGGGACTAGCGGGAGATAACACCGGGGAGCTGTTTTTT
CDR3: CASSWGLAGDNTGELFF

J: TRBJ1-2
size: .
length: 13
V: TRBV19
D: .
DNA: TGTGCCAGTAGTATCGACAGCAACTATGGCTACACCTTC
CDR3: CASSIDSNYGYTF

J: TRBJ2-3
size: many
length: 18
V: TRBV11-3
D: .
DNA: TGTGCCAGCAGCTTAGCTCCCGCTAGCGATACTAGCACAGATACGCAGTATTTT
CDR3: CASSLAPASDTSTDTQYF